This TCR beta chain was captured by sequencing in a study of long-term antiretroviral therapy in people with HIV. Survey-level resolution applied to immunoSEQ assay v3.0. Repertoires were generated with immunoSEQ multiplex PCR, while TCRdb's copy carries only in-frame clones and drops some. Here the sample spans 30,000 to 40,000 clones, roughly four fifths being singletons. Post-ART PBMC samples numbered at least two per donor, and pre-ART ones at least one. V lost 4 bases, J lost 3 bases, and 15 bases lay in between. The CDR3 totals 16 residues. CDR1 is MDHEN, CDR2 SYDVKM, per germline. The sequencing here drew on unsorted PBMCs, taken 0.4 years before starting antiretroviral therapy. The chain recombines TRBV28 with TRBJ2-2; D may be TRBD1 (5 bases). The TCR sequence derives from a man younger than 35 with HIV. The CDR3 here is CASSSVRVAYTGELFF. In nucleotides, the CDR3 is TGTGCCAGCAGTTCCGTCAGGGTAGCCTACACCGGGGAGCTGTTTTTT.